The T cell receptor beta chain under discussion was sequenced for a study of shared clonotypes between healthy human individuals. This CDR3 is 15 amino acids long. V lost 5 bases to trimming and J lost 0 bases, with 11 bases between them. Germline assignment: CDR1 SGHDT and CDR2 YYEEEE. Clones were sequenced by immunoSEQ multiplex PCR, and TCRdb holds only the in-frame ones, with some missing. This table has roughly 1 million clones, approximately 72% appearing once. Only a few counts were recorded for this clone. This chain joins TRBV5-6 and TRBJ1-4; the D is unclear. This sequence originates from a man aged 18 to 35 in good health. Sample: memory CD4+ T cells sorted from blood. Subset indicated: CD45RA-negative fraction. CDR3 bases: TGTGCCAGCAGTCGATTTAAGGCAACTAATGAAAAACTGTTTTTT. Translation: CASSRFKATNEKLFF.